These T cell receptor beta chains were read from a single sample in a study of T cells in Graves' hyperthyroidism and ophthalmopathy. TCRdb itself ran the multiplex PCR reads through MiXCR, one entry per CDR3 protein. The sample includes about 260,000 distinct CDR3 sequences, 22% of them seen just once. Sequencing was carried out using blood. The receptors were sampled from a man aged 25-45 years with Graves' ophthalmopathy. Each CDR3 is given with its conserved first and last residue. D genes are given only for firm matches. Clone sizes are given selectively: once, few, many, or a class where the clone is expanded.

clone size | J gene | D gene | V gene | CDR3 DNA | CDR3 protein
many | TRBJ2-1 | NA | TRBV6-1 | TGTGCCAGCAGTGATCCGGCCTTTGGGACCAATGAGCAGTTCTTC | CASSDPAFGTNEQFF
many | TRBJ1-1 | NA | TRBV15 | TGTGCCACCAGCAGAGGTGGGGACACTGAAGCTTTCTTT | CATSRGGDTEAFF
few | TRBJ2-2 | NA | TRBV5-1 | TGCGCCAGCAGCCCGGGGACCATGAACACCGGGGAGCTGTTTTTT | CASSPGTMNTGELFF
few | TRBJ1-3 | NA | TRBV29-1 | TGCAGCGTTGGAGCGGGGGATGCTGGAAACACCATATATTTT | CSVGAGDAGNTIYF
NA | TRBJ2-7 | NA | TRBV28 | TGTGCCAGCCTCGGGAAGGGAAGCTCCTACGAGCAGTACTTC | CASLGKGSSYEQYF
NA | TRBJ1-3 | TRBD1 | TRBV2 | TGTGCCAGCAGTGAATACAGGGGCGGAAGAAACACCATATATTTT | CASSEYRGGRNTIYF
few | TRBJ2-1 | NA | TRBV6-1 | TGTGCCAGCAGTGGCGCCTACAATGAGCAGTTCTTC | CASSGAYNEQFF
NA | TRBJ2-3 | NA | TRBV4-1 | TGCGCCAGCAGCCCCGGAGGGCGGGATGTCACAGATACGCAGTATTTT | CASSPGGRDVTDTQYF
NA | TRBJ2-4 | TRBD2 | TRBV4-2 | TGTGCCAGCAGCCAAGAGATTGTATCGACTAGCGGTCACATTCAGTACTTC | CASSQEIVSTSGHIQYF
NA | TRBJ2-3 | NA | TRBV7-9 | TGTGCCAGCAGCTTAGGAGGACAGTTACGGGCAGATACGCAGTATTTT | CASSLGGQLRADTQYF
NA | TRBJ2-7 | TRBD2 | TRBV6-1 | TGTGCCAGCAGAATGAGCGGGAGGGGGTACGAGCAGTACTTC | CASRMSGRGYEQYF
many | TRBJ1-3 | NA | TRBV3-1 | TGTGCCAGCAGCAACGGCGGTATAGGAAACACCATATATTTT | CASSNGGIGNTIYF
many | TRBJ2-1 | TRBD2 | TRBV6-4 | TGTGCCAGCAGTACCAGCGGGGGCACCTACAATGAGCAGTTCTTC | CASSTSGGTYNEQFF
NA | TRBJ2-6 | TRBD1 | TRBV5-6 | TGTGCCAGCAGCTTCTCGGACAGGGCTGGGGCCAACGTCCTGACTTTC | CASSFSDRAGANVLTF
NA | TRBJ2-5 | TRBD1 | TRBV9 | TGTGCCAGCAGCTCCGGGGACAGGGGATCACAAGAGACCCAGTACTTC | CASSSGDRGSQETQYF
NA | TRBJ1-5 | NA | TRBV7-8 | TGTGCCAGCAGCTTAGGAAGGGTGAGCAATCAGCCCCAGCATTTT | CASSLGRVSNQPQHF
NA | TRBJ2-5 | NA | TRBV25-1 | TGTGCCAGCAGTGAATCAGGGAGAACGTCCCAAGAGACCCAGTACTTC | CASSESGRTSQETQYF
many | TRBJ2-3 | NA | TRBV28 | TGTGCCAGCAGCTTACCGGGACTCAGCACAGATACGCAGTATTTT | CASSLPGLSTDTQYF
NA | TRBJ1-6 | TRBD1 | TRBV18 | TGTGCCAGCTCACAGACAGGGGGACCGTATAATTCACCCCTCCACTTT | CASSQTGGPYNSPLHF
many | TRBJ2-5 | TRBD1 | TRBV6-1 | TGTGCCAGCAGTGTAGGACAGGGATACCAAGAGACCCAGTACTTC | CASSVGQGYQETQYF
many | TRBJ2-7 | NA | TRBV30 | TGTGCCTGGAGTGACCACCCCCTCGGCAGCTCCTACGAGCAGTACTTC | CAWSDHPLGSSYEQYF
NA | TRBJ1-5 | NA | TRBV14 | TGTGCCAGCAGCCAATCCACCAATCAGCCCCAGCATTTT | CASSQSTNQPQHF
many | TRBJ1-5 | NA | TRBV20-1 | TGCAGTGCTAGAGATTCCGGGATTAGGGGTTCTTATCAGCCCCAGCATTTT | CSARDSGIRGSYQPQHF
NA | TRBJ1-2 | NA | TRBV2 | TGTGCCAGCAGTGAACCGACAGACATCTATGGCTACACCTTC | CASSEPTDIYGYTF
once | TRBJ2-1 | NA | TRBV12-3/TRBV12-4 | TGTGCCAGCAGTTACGGTAGCGGTGAGCAGTTCTTC | CASSYGSGEQFF
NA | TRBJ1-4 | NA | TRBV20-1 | TGCAGTGCAAAGACATCCGGGAATGAAAAACTGTTTTTT | CSAKTSGNEKLFF
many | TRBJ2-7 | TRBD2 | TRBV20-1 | TGCAGTGCTACTTCTAGCGGGAGGGTCTCCTACGAGCAGTACTTC | CSATSSGRVSYEQYF
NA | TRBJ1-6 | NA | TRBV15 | TGTGCCACCAGCAGAGATCTCGGGGACTCAGGTTCACCCCTCCACTTT | CATSRDLGDSGSPLHF
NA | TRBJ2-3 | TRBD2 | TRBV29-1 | TGCAGCGGATCGTTTAGGGAGCGGGGGACAGATACGCAGTATTTT | CSGSFRERGTDTQYF
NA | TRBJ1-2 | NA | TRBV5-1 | TGCGCCAGCAGCTTGGCCGGGACATCCCACTGGGACTATGGCTACACCTTC | CASSLAGTSHWDYGYTF
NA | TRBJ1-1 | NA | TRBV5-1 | TGCGCCAGCAGCTCCGACGGGTATACTGAAGCTTTCTTT | CASSSDGYTEAFF
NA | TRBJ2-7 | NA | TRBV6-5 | TGTGCCAGCAGTTACTCTAACAGTCCCAACTCGCGCGAGCAGTACTTC | CASSYSNSPNSREQYF